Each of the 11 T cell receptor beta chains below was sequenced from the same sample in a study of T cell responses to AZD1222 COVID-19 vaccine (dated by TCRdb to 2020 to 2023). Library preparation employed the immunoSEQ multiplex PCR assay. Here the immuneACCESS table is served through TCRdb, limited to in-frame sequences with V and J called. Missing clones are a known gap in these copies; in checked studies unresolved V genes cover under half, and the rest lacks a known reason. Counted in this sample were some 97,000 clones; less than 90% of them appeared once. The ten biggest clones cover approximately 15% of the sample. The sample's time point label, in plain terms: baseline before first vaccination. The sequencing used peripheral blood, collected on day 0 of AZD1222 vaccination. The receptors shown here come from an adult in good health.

This CDR3 reads CASSTGTGGYGYTF. CDR3 DNA sequence: TGTGCCAGTAGTACAGGGACTGGAGGCTATGGCTACACCTTC. The chain carries TRBV19 and TRBJ1-2, with a possible D match to TRBD1 (5 bases). Deletions cut 4 bases from V and 4 bases from J, with 13 bases between. The CDR3 has 14 amino acids. Germline-derived CDR1 and CDR2 are LNHDA and SQIVND (reference sequence).

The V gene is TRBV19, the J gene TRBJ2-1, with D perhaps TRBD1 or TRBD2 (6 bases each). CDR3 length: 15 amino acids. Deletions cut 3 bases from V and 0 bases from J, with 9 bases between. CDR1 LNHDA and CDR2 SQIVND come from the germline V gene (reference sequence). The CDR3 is CASSIKGGSYNEQFF. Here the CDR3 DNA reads TGTGCCAGTAGTATTAAGGGGGGCTCCTACAATGAGCAGTTCTTC.

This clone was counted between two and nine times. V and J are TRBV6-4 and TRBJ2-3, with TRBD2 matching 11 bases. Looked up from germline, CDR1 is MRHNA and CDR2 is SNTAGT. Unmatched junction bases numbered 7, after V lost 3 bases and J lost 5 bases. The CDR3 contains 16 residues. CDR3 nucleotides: TGTGCCAGCAGTGAACTAGCGGGAGATTCAAGAGATACGCAGTATTTT. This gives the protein CASSELAGDSRDTQYF.

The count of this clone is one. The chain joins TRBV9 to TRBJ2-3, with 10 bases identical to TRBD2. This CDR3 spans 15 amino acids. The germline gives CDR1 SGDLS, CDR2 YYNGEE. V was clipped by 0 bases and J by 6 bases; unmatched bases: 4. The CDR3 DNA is TGTGCCAGCAGCGTAGACCAGCGGGGGGGCGATACGCAGTATTTT. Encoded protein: CASSVDQRGGDTQYF.

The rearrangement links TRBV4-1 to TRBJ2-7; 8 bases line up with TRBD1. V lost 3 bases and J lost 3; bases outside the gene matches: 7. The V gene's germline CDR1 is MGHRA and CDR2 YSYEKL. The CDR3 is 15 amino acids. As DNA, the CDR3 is TGCGCCAGCAGCCATTCCGGGACAGGTAACTACGAGCAGTACTTC. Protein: CASSHSGTGNYEQYF.

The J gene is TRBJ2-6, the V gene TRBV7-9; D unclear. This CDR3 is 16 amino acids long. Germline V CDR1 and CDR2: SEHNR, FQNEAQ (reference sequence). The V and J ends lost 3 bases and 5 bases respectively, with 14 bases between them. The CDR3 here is CASSFAVVIRANVLTF. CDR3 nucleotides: TGTGCCAGCAGCTTTGCGGTAGTGATTCGGGCCAACGTCCTGACTTTC.

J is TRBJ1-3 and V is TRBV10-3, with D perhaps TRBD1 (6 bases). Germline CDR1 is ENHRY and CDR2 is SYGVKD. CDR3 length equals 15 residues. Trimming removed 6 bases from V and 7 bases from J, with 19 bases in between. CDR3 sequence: CAIRDQQGIRNTIYF. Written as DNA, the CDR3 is TGTGCCATCAGGGACCAACAGGGAATTCGCAACACCATATATTTT.

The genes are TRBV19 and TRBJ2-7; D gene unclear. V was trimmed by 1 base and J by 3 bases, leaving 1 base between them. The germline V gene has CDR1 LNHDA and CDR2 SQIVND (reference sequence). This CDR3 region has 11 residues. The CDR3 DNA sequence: TGTGCCAGTAGTATAGGCTACGAGCAGTACTTC. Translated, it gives CASSIGYEQYF.

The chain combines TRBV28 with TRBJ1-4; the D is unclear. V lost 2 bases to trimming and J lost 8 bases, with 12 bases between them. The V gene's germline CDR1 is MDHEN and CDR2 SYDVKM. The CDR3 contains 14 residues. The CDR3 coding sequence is TGTGCCAGCAGTTTAGTGGGTCTGGCCGAAAAACTGTTTTTT. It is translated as CASSLVGLAEKLFF.

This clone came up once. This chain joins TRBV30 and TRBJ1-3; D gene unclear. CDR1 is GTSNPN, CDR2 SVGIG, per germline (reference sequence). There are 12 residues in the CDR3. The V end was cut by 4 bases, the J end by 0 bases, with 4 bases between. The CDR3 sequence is CAWKGSGNTIYF. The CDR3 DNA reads TGTGCCTGGAAAGGCTCTGGAAACACCATATATTTT.

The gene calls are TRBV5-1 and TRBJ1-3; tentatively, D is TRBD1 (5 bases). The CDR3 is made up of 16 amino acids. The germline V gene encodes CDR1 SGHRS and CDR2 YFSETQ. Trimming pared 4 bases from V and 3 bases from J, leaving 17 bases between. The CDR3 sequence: CASSPHLGRGGNTIYF. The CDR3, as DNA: TGCGCCAGCAGCCCGCATCTGGGTAGGGGTGGAAACACCATATATTTT.